This is a list of T cell receptor beta chains from one sample in a study of a mutant IDH1 vaccine in newly diagnosed glioma. Sequencing used immunoSEQ multiplex PCR; TCRdb keeps in-frame clones, though not all of them. The sample lists roughly 84,000 clones, over 75% occurring once. This sample comprised PBMCs, obtained from a glioma patient treated with radiotherapy, temozolomide or both. The receptors were sampled from a man between 40 and 49 years old with glioma. Some clones in this sample may be carry-over from other donors' samples. Both conserved end residues are part of each CDR3. Each record gives: V gene, clone size, D gene, J gene, CDR3 DNA, CDR3 protein. D genes are given only for firm matches. Rows give clone size only sometimes, using once, few, many, or a class for an expanded clone.

>TRBV7-9|NA|NA|TRBJ2-5
TGTGCCAGCAGCCCTCGAACCGGGAAAGAGACCCAGTACTTC
CASSPRTGKETQYF
>TRBV7-9|once|NA|TRBJ1-2
TGTGCCAGCAGTTACAGGGAGGATGGCTACACCTTC
CASSYREDGYTF
>TRBV4-2|NA|TRBD2|TRBJ2-3
TGTGCCAGCAGCCAAGCCCTGTGGCTAGCGGTCACAGATACGCAGTATTTT
CASSQALWLAVTDTQYF
>TRBV2|NA|NA|TRBJ1-6
TGTGCCAGCACGCCAGGGCCTAATTCACCCCTCCACTTT
CASTPGPNSPLHF
>TRBV10-1|NA|TRBD1|TRBJ1-1
TGCGCCAGCAGTGACCGGACAGGGGATCGCACTGAAGCTTTCTTT
CASSDRTGDRTEAFF
>TRBV4-1|NA|TRBD1|TRBJ1-3
TGCGCCAGCAGCCTTTCGGGACAGGGGGCGTCTGGAAACACCATATATTTT
CASSLSGQGASGNTIYF
>TRBV6-5|NA|NA|TRBJ2-7
TGTGCCAGCAGTTACTCGCCCAGGGTTGGCCCCGAGCAGTACTTC
CASSYSPRVGPEQYF
>TRBV13|once|NA|TRBJ2-5
TGTGCCAGCAGCTTATTGACAGACCAAGAGACCCAGTACTTC
CASSLLTDQETQYF
>TRBV7-9|NA|NA|TRBJ1-2
TGTGCCAGCAGCTTCGTCGGAGACTATGGCTACACCTTC
CASSFVGDYGYTF
>TRBV6-1|few|NA|TRBJ1-1
TGTGCCAGCAAAATCTTAGGTAACACTGAAGCTTTCTTT
CASKILGNTEAFF
>TRBV7-9|NA|NA|TRBJ1-4
TGTGCCAGCAGCTTAGGATGGGGAAGAGGACCTAAACTGTTTTTT
CASSLGWGRGPKLFF
>TRBV13|NA|TRBD1|TRBJ2-3
TGTGCCAGCAGCTTAGGCGACAGGGTCGGGATAGATACGCAGTATTTT
CASSLGDRVGIDTQYF
>TRBV7-7|NA|NA|TRBJ2-5
TGTGCTAGCAGCTTAGAGGGCAGGCAAGAGACCCAGTACTTC
CASSLEGRQETQYF
>TRBV11-2|NA|NA|TRBJ2-5
TGTGCCAGCAGTTTGTGGCCTCAAGAGACCCAGTACTTC
CASSLWPQETQYF